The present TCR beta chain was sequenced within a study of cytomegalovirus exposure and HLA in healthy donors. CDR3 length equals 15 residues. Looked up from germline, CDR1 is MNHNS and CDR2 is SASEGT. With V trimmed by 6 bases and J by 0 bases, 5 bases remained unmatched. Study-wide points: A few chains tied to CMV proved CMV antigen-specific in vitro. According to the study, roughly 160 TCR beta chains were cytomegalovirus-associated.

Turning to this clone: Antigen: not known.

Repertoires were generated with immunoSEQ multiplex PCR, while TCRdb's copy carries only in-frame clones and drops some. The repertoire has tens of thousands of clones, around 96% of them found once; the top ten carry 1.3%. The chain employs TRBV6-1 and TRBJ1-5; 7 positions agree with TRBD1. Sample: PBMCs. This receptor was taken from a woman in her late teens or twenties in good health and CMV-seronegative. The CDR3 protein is CASSRQGYSNQPQHF. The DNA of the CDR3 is TGTGCCAGCAGCAGACAGGGATATAGCAATCAGCCCCAGCATTTT.